A single sample gave rise to the 9 T cell receptor beta chains below, sequenced in a study of blood T cell repertoires in COVID-19. TCRdb's table, derived via immunoSEQ multiplex PCR, lists solely in-frame clones and lacks some. Of approximately 110,000 clones listed, 88% are singletons. The sequencing sample was made of peripheral blood. All receptors derive from a woman between 50 and 59 years old with active or convalescent COVID-19.

The V gene is TRBV19, the J gene TRBJ2-5, with TRBD2 identical over 12 bases. This CDR3 has 17 residues. From germline, CDR1 is LNHDA and CDR2 SQIVND (reference sequence). The CDR3 DNA reads TGTGGCCAGTATTCGCGCGCTAGCGGGAGGGCTGGAGAGACCCAGTACTTC. It codes for CGQYSRASGRAGETQYF.

The chain is built from TRBV30 and TRBJ1-4; D is perhaps TRBD1 (5 bases). This CDR3 contains 13 residues. Germline CDR1 is GTSNPN and CDR2 is SVGIG (reference sequence). Between the trimmed V and J ends, which lost 2 bases and 4 bases, there was a span of 8 bases. As DNA, the CDR3 is TGTGCCTGGAGTCAGGGAAGTAATGAAAAACTGTTTTTT. This codes for CAWSQGSNEKLFF.

The J gene is TRBJ2-7, the V gene TRBV3-1 (or the pseudogene TRBV3-2); the D is unclear. Per germline, CDR1 LGHDT and CDR2 YNNKEL (reference sequence). This CDR3 has 12 amino acids. The V end lost 0 bases, the J end lost 6 bases, and 6 bases lay between the germline ends. CDR3 in DNA: TGTGCCAGCAGCCAAGAGGTCGGCGAGCAGTACTTC. Its translation is CASSQEVGEQYF.

This clone was counted once. The chain combines TRBV7-9 with TRBJ2-7, with 8 bases that match TRBD2. CDR1 is SEHNR, CDR2 FQNEAQ, per germline (reference sequence). CDR3 size: 15 residues. V shed 1 base, J shed 0 bases, and the junction held 2 bases outside the gene matches. Here the CDR3 reads CASSLELADSYEQYF. As DNA, the CDR3 is TGTGCCAGCAGCTTAGAACTAGCGGACTCCTACGAGCAGTACTTC.

This clone was counted once. The chain links TRBV12-5 to TRBJ2-3; 7 nucleotides align to TRBD2. Germline trimming cut 7 bases from V and 2 bases from J; bases unmatched to any gene: 6. CDR3 length: 14 amino acids. CDR1 and CDR2 (germline): LGHNT, FRNRAP. CDR3 protein: CASASSGNTDTQYF. Written as DNA, the CDR3 is TGTGCTAGTGCCTCTAGCGGAAACACAGATACGCAGTATTTT.

V gene TRBV7-9 combines with J gene TRBJ2-5; tentative D call: TRBD1 (6 bases). Germline loops: CDR1 SEHNR, CDR2 FQNEAQ (reference sequence). The CDR3 loop spans 13 amino acids. V shed 5 bases and J shed 3 bases, with 10 bases lying between them. The CDR3, as DNA: TGTGCCAGCAGCCCGGACAGAAAAGAGACCCAGTACTTC. Encoded protein: CASSPDRKETQYF.

The V gene is TRBV27, the J gene TRBJ2-1, with 8 bases aligning to TRBD2. Germline V gives CDR1 MNHEY, CDR2 SMNVEV (reference sequence). The CDR3 contains 16 residues. After removal of 4 bases from V and 9 bases from J, the junction contained 14 bases not matched to a gene. CDR3: CASSSYPLAGKGEQFF. CDR3 sequence (DNA): TGTGCCAGCAGTTCCTACCCCTTAGCGGGAAAAGGTGAGCAGTTCTTC.

This chain links TRBV5-4 with TRBJ1-2; TRBD1 agrees at 11 bases. Germline V gene lookup returns CDR1 SGHNT and CDR2 YYREEE (reference sequence). The V and J ends lost 2 bases and 6 bases, in that order; junction bases with no gene match: 6. This CDR3 is built from 15 residues. The CDR3 DNA is TGTGCCAGCAGCTTCCAAGGACAGGGGGCGGATGGCTACACCTTC. It yields the protein CASSFQGQGADGYTF. Complete variable domain (other parts from reference TRBV5-4 and TRBJ1-2): ETGVTQSPTHLIKTRGQQVTLRCSSQSGHNTVSWYQQALGQGPQFIFQYYREEENGRGNFPPRFSGLQFPNYSSELNVNALELDDSALYLCASSFQGQGADGYTFGSGTRLTVV.

The chain uses TRBV2 and TRBJ2-1; D possibly corresponds to TRBD2 (6 bases). The V end was cut by 8 bases, the J end by 8 bases, with 16 bases between. The CDR3 length is 13 residues. CDR1 is SNHLY, CDR2 FYNNEI, per germline. As DNA, the CDR3 is TGTGCCAGCGTATTTTACGGAGGGGATGAGCAGTTCTTC. Amino acids: CASVFYGGDEQFF.